The following is a TCR beta chain sequence with its context. Using immunoSEQ multiplex PCR, the repertoire was profiled, and TCRdb retains in-frame clones only, with some absent. The sample lists over 5,000 clones, roughly 25% occurring once. This sample was included in a study of graft-versus-host responses after intestinal transplantation. Germline values: CDR1 KGHSH, CDR2 LQKENI. V was pared by 3 bases and J by 4 bases, with 4 bases of the junction left unmatched. The CDR3 spans 14 residues. The chain has TRBV18 and TRBJ1-1; 8 positions match TRBD1. This receptor was obtained from a human patient who was an organ donor for intestinal transplantation. The sample was alloreactive CD4+ T cells from a mixed lymphocyte reaction culture, taken before transplantation. Subset described: CFSE-low proliferating T cells sorted from approximately 6-day pre-transplant mixed lymphocyte reaction (GvH or HvG direction). CDR3 region: CASSPLQGVTEAFF. The CDR3 DNA reads TGTGCCAGCTCACCTTTACAGGGGGTCACTGAAGCTTTCTTT.